Listed below are T cell receptor beta chains from one sample, sequenced in a study of shared clonotypes between healthy human individuals. The data were produced by immunoSEQ multiplex PCR, yet TCRdb's version contains in-frame clones alone and is incomplete. The sample yields about 2.3 million clones, approximately 93% seen once. Material: naive CD4+ T cells from PBMCs. These receptors all stem from a man aged 18-30 years in good health. Some clones in this sample may be carry-over from other donors' samples. Both conserved end residues are part of each CDR3. The order of the fields is J gene, V gene, clone size, D gene, CDR3 DNA, CDR3 protein. A D gene is named only where the DNA matches it firmly. Clone size is stated in some rows and not others, as once, few, many or a class when expanded.

>TRBJ1-2|TRBV27|once|-
TGTGCCAGCAGCAATGGGGGATATGGCTACACCTTC
CASSNGGYGYTF
>TRBJ1-2|TRBV2|once|-
TGTGCCAGCAGTGAATATAGAGTCTCTTATGGCTACACCTTC
CASSEYRVSYGYTF
>TRBJ2-2|TRBV5-1|-|TRBD2
TGCGCCAGCAGCTTGGCGTTACTAGCGTCCAACACCGGGGAGCTGTTTTTT
CASSLALLASNTGELFF
>TRBJ2-7|TRBV15|once|-
TGTGCCACCAGCAGAGAAGGGAAACCTTTCTACGAGCAGTACTTC
CATSREGKPFYEQYF
>TRBJ2-7|TRBV9|-|-
TGTGCCAGCAGCGTAGCTCCCAGGGCGAATGAGCAGTACTTC
CASSVAPRANEQYF
>TRBJ2-3|TRBV7-9|-|TRBD2
TGTGCCAGCAGCACCGGGACTAGGAGTACAGATACGCAGTATTTT
CASSTGTRSTDTQYF
>TRBJ1-2|TRBV6-1|-|-
TGTGCCAGCAGATCGACTGGGGGCTACACCTTC
CASRSTGGYTF
>TRBJ1-2|TRBV29-1|-|TRBD1
TGCAGCGTTCGGGACAGGCCGTCTGAAGGCTACACCTTC
CSVRDRPSEGYTF
>TRBJ2-1|TRBV19|-|-
TGTGCCAGTAGCAGCCTGGGCATGGAGCAGTTCTTC
CASSSLGMEQFF
>TRBJ1-4|TRBV7-2|-|-
TGTGCCAGCAGCCCCCAGGTTGGGGCGAGTGAAAAACTGTTTTTT
CASSPQVGASEKLFF
>TRBJ2-7|TRBV28|-|-
TGTGCCAGCAGTTCCGGACTCCCCTCCGAGCAGTACTTC
CASSSGLPSEQYF
>TRBJ1-2|TRBV15|-|TRBD1
TGTGCCACCAGCATCTCAGGGGGCGGCTATGGCTACACCTTC
CATSISGGGYGYTF
>TRBJ2-1|TRBV4-1|-|TRBD2
TGCGCCAGCAGCCAAGTCGGGAGGGCCGTGAATGAGCAGTTCTTC
CASSQVGRAVNEQFF
>TRBJ1-2|TRBV4-3|-|TRBD1
TGCGCCAGCAGCCAAGTTGTTATCTCCCTCCCAGGGGGGGGCTACACCTTC
CASSQVVISLPGGGYTF
>TRBJ2-3|TRBV7-2|-|TRBD1
TGTGCCAGCAGCTTCCAGTTCGAGGGGGCATCAGATACGCAGTATTTT
CASSFQFEGASDTQYF
>TRBJ2-7|TRBV7-2|-|-
TGTGCCAGCAGCCGATCGGTAGGATTGGAGGCCCACGAGCAGTACTTC
CASSRSVGLEAHEQYF
>TRBJ1-2|TRBV28|once|-
TGTGCCAGCAGTTCGAGGTTAGCCTACACCTTC
CASSSRLAYTF
>TRBJ2-7|TRBV28|-|TRBD1
TGTGCCAGCAGCACACAGGGGCTCGAGCAGTACTTC
CASSTQGLEQYF
>TRBJ2-5|TRBV7-9|-|TRBD1
TGTGCCAGCAGCCCTGGACAGGGTGGGGAGACCCAGTACTTC
CASSPGQGGETQYF
>TRBJ2-5|TRBV4-2|-|-
TGTGCCAGCAGCGAGGGGTCGGAGAGGGGGGAGACCCAGTACTTC
CASSEGSERGETQYF
>TRBJ2-7|TRBV7-2|-|-
TGTGCCAGCAGCTTAGGGACTTACTCCTACGAGCAGTACTTC
CASSLGTYSYEQYF
>TRBJ1-5|TRBV27|-|TRBD1
TGTGCCAGCAGGACAGGGCTCCTTTATCAGCCCCAGCATTTT
CASRTGLLYQPQHF
>TRBJ2-7|TRBV4-2|-|-
TGTGCCAGCAGCTCCAAGACCACTAGCTGGTACGAGCAGTACTTC
CASSSKTTSWYEQYF
>TRBJ1-1|TRBV18|-|-
TGTGCCAGCTCACCATCACAGAACACTGAAGCTTTCTTT
CASSPSQNTEAFF
>TRBJ1-4|TRBV28|-|-
TGTGCCAGCAGCAAAGGGGGGATAACTAATGAAAAACTGTTTTTT
CASSKGGITNEKLFF
>TRBJ1-2|TRBV6-5|-|-
TGTGCCAGCAGTTACTCGGTAAAGCTCTATGGCTACACCTTC
CASSYSVKLYGYTF
>TRBJ1-5|TRBV5-5|-|-
TGTGCCAGCAGCTTCTCGACCGATCAGCCCCAGCATTTT
CASSFSTDQPQHF
>TRBJ2-1|TRBV20-1|-|TRBD1
TGCAGTGCTAGCGACAGGGGTCACGAGTTCTTC
CSASDRGHEFF
>TRBJ2-1|TRBV18|-|-
TGTGCCAGCTCACCGTCACTAGGTGACGTCTATGAGCAGTTCTTC
CASSPSLGDVYEQFF